This record looks at one T cell receptor (beta chain) sequence and its context. This entry belongs to a study of T cells in tuberculosis. Repertoires were generated with immunoSEQ multiplex PCR, while TCRdb's copy carries only in-frame clones and drops some. The table has around 60,000 clones, about 86% seen once. V was clipped by 5 bases and J by 4 bases, with 17 bases between them. CDR3 length: 15 amino acids. Germline V gene lookup returns CDR1 LNHDA and CDR2 SQIVND (reference sequence). Sorting used thawed, overnight-rested PBMC stained with anti-CD3, a viability dye and GMM-loaded CD1B tetramer. The lipid loaded on the CD1B tetramers was C32 glucose monomycolate from Rhodococcus equi.

The chain links TRBV19 to TRBJ1-1; tentatively, D is TRBD1 (6 bases). This receptor was obtained from an adult woman with latent tuberculosis. The specimen sequenced was CD1b-GMM tetramer-negative cells sorted from PBMCs. The CDR3 coding sequence is TGTGCCAGTAGTCATAGGACAGATTCGATCACTGAAGCTTTCTTT. As protein: CASSHRTDSITEAFF.